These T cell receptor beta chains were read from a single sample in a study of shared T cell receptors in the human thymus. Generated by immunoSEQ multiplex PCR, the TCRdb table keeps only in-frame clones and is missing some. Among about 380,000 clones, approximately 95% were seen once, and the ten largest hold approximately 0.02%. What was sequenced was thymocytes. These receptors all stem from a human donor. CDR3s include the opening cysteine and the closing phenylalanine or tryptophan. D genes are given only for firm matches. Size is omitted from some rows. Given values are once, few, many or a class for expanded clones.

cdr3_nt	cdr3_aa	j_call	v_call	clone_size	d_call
TGTGCCAGCAGTTTAGGCGGGACACACACAGATACGCAGTATTTT	CASSLGGTHTDTQYF	TRBJ2-3	TRBV27	.	.
TGTGCCAGCAGTACAGGGTGGGGGCAGCCCCAGCATTTT	CASSTGWGQPQHF	TRBJ1-5	TRBV6-4	.	.
TGTGCCAGCAGCTACCGCGGACAGGTCAGCACAGATACGCAGTATTTT	CASSYRGQVSTDTQYF	TRBJ2-3	TRBV13	.	TRBD1
TGCGCCAGCAGTGACCCCCACAGGGGAGGGGGTTACAATGAGCAGTTCTTC	CASSDPHRGGGYNEQFF	TRBJ2-1	TRBV10-1	.	.
TGTGCCAGCAGTGACTCAGACAGGGGTCCTTACGGCTACACCTTC	CASSDSDRGPYGYTF	TRBJ1-2	TRBV6-4	.	TRBD1
TGTGCCAGCACCCCCCGCGGGGGCGTAAATTATGGCTACACCTTC	CASTPRGGVNYGYTF	TRBJ1-2	TRBV6-1	.	.
TGTGCCAGCAGCTTAGGGTACCCTGCGGGAGGGGCCTACGAGCAGTACTTC	CASSLGYPAGGAYEQYF	TRBJ2-7	TRBV7-2	.	TRBD2
TGTGCCACCAGCAGAGATCCTATCGAGGGGATATCTCGCTATGGCTACACCTTC	CATSRDPIEGISRYGYTF	TRBJ1-2	TRBV15	.	.
TGTGCCAGCAGCCTCGACAGGGGGAACACTGAAGCTTTCTTT	CASSLDRGNTEAFF	TRBJ1-1	TRBV28	.	TRBD1
TGTGCCAGCAGTACGGGACTAGCGGGAAGAGAGACCCAGTACTTC	CASSTGLAGRETQYF	TRBJ2-5	TRBV6-5	once	TRBD2
TGTGCCAGCAGCTTAGTTAACGTGGGAGACTTTGGTGAGCAGTACTTC	CASSLVNVGDFGEQYF	TRBJ2-7	TRBV11-2	.	.
TGCGCCAGCAGCCCTCGGACACCGGGGGACTATGGCTACACCTTC	CASSPRTPGDYGYTF	TRBJ1-2	TRBV5-1	.	.
TGTGCCAGCAGTTACTACAAAGGGGGGGCCAACGTCCTGACTTTC	CASSYYKGGANVLTF	TRBJ2-6	TRBV6-5	.	.
TGTGCCAGCGATCGAGGGACTAGCGGGAGAAGTGGGGGCCGAAGGCAGTTCTTC	CASDRGTSGRSGGRRQFF	TRBJ2-1	TRBV28	.	TRBD2
TGTGCCAGCTCACCACGACTCTACGAGCAGTACTTC	CASSPRLYEQYF	TRBJ2-7	TRBV18	.	.
TGTGCCAGCAGTCATCCGGGACTAGCAATTATCTATGAGCAGTTCTTC	CASSHPGLAIIYEQFF	TRBJ2-1	TRBV28	.	TRBD2
TGTGCCAGCAGCGTAGTCACCCGCAAGCGTCCACCCCACAATGAGCAGTTCTTC	CASSVVTRKRPPHNEQFF	TRBJ2-1	TRBV9	.	.
TGTGCCAGTAGTATAGGGGGGACACCCTTGTCGGAGCAGTACTTC	CASSIGGTPLSEQYF	TRBJ2-7	TRBV19	.	.
TGTGCCAGCAGCCTCGACAGGGCGTGGACTAGCGGGAAAGCAAACCCCTACAATGAGCAGTTCTTC	CASSLDRAWTSGKANPYNEQFF	TRBJ2-1	TRBV14	.	TRBD2
TGTGCCAGCAGTTCCCTCCCAGTCTACGAGCAGTACTTC	CASSSLPVYEQYF	TRBJ2-7	TRBV6-5	.	.
TGTGCCAGCCGACAGGGCCCTAGTGAAAAACTGTTTTTT	CASRQGPSEKLFF	TRBJ1-4	TRBV19	.	TRBD1
TGTGCCAGCAGTCCTCACGGGACGCATCCTGACGAGCAGTACTTC	CASSPHGTHPDEQYF	TRBJ2-7	TRBV7-3	.	.
TGTGCCAGCAGCTCGGAGAGGCTTTACTACGAGCAGTACTTC	CASSSERLYYEQYF	TRBJ2-7	TRBV5-5	.	.
TGTGCCAGCAGCCAACCAAAGTCGGGGGCTCACTTCTATGGCTACACCTTC	CASSQPKSGAHFYGYTF	TRBJ1-2	TRBV28	once	.
TGTGCCAGTAGTATCTGGGCGAACACCGGGGAGCTGTTTTTT	CASSIWANTGELFF	TRBJ2-2	TRBV19	.	.
TGTGCCACCAGCCGGGCGAGGGGGCCCCCGTCTGGGGCCAACGTCCTGACTTTC	CATSRARGPPSGANVLTF	TRBJ2-6	TRBV15	.	TRBD1
TGTGCCAGTAGTAACCGGGAGCCCCCCTACGAGCAGTACTTC	CASSNREPPYEQYF	TRBJ2-7	TRBV19	.	.
TGTGCCAGCAGTCCTCGTTGGTCCGGGGAGCTGTTTTTT	CASSPRWSGELFF	TRBJ2-2	TRBV27	.	.
TGTGCCAGCAGTCCAAAGGTGGCTACCTTTATAAACGAGCAGTACTTC	CASSPKVATFINEQYF	TRBJ2-7	TRBV4-2	.	.
TGTGCCAGTAGTATTAGGACTAGCGAGAGCTCCTACGAGCAGTACTTC	CASSIRTSESSYEQYF	TRBJ2-7	TRBV19	.	TRBD2
TGTGCCAGTAGTACTGGACAGGGGAAGAACGAGCAGTACTTC	CASSTGQGKNEQYF	TRBJ2-7	TRBV19	.	TRBD1
TGCGCCAGCAGCCAAGTCTCAGCGACACAAAACAATGAGCAGTTCTTC	CASSQVSATQNNEQFF	TRBJ2-1	TRBV4-1	once	.
TGCGCCAGCAGGGAAAGCGGGAGGGCCGGCAATGAGCAGTTCTTC	CASRESGRAGNEQFF	TRBJ2-1	TRBV10-2	.	TRBD2
TGTGCCAGCAGTTTATCCCTACCGATTTTCTATGGCTACACCTTC	CASSLSLPIFYGYTF	TRBJ1-2	TRBV27	.	.
TGTGCCAGCAGGGCCACGGGACTATCCACCTTTTACGAGCAGTACTTC	CASRATGLSTFYEQYF	TRBJ2-7	TRBV27	.	TRBD2
TGTGCCAGCAGTGACCCGGGACAGGGAGTACAAGATACGCAGTATTTT	CASSDPGQGVQDTQYF	TRBJ2-3	TRBV25-1	.	TRBD1
TGTGCCAGCAGCCCCTCGGACAGAGGCACTGAAGCTTTCTTT	CASSPSDRGTEAFF	TRBJ1-1	TRBV7-2	.	.
TGTGCCAGTAGTCACGGGCCTGGCACAGATACGCAGTATTTT	CASSHGPGTDTQYF	TRBJ2-3	TRBV19	.	.
TGCGCCAGCAGCCAAGATCAAGGGGGCAGGGAATACGAGCAGTACTTC	CASSQDQGGREYEQYF	TRBJ2-7	TRBV4-3	.	TRBD1
TGTGCCAGCAAACCTGCTCGGGGGCTTTATGAAAAACTGTTTTTT	CASKPARGLYEKLFF	TRBJ1-4	TRBV6-5	.	.
TGTGCCAGCAGTGAATCACGGGCCAGCCTGAGGGACTACGAGCAGTACTTC	CASSESRASLRDYEQYF	TRBJ2-7	TRBV6-1	.	.
TGTGCCAGCAGTTCCCCGGGACCCTTCTACGAGCAGTACTTC	CASSSPGPFYEQYF	TRBJ2-7	TRBV27	.	.
TGTGCCAGCACCGGGGGACCGGGAATAGACCAAGAGACCCAGTACTTC	CASTGGPGIDQETQYF	TRBJ2-5	TRBV7-9	.	.
TGTGCCAGCAGCTTCCGGGGTGAGCAGTTCTTC	CASSFRGEQFF	TRBJ2-1	TRBV5-4	once	.
TGCAGCGTTGGGGACAGGGTAACGAATGAGCAGTTCTTC	CSVGDRVTNEQFF	TRBJ2-1	TRBV29-1	.	TRBD1